This TCR beta chain appears in the sequencing data of a study of OX40 agonist ivuxolimab in advanced cancers. Study-level information: Allowance was made for prior anti-PD-1, anti-PD-L1 or anti-CTLA-4 therapy, and around 44% had some. Regarding the study as a whole: CD8+ T cells (on average) carried more expanded clones than CD4+ T cells.

This clone was picked up a small number of times. Antigen unknown. Germline-derived CDR1 and CDR2 are SGHTA and FQGNSA. The CDR3 length is 12 residues. The V gene lost 5 bases and the J gene lost 7 bases, with 11 bases spanning the gap. Only in-frame clones appear in the TCRdb table, and some are missing; sequencing was by immunoSEQ multiplex PCR. The sample has approximately 50,000 clones, roughly 85% seen once. This specimen was CD4+ or CD8+ T cells sorted from blood, taken in a trial of the OX40 agonist ivuxolimab. The TCR sequence derives from an adult with an advanced solid tumor such as melanoma, head and neck, liver or kidney cancer. The gene calls are TRBV7-2 and TRBJ1-2; D gene uncertain. This CDR3 is CASSIWNAGYTF. CDR3 sequence (DNA): TGTGCCAGCAGCATATGGAATGCTGGCTACACCTTC. The full variable domain, with the rest looked up from reference TRBV7-2 and TRBJ1-2, is GAGVSQSPSNKVTEKGKDVELRCDPISGHTALYWYRQSLGQGLEFLIYFQGNSAPDKSGLPSDRFSAERTGGSVSTLTIQRTQQEDSAVYLCASSIWNAGYTFGSGTRLTVV.